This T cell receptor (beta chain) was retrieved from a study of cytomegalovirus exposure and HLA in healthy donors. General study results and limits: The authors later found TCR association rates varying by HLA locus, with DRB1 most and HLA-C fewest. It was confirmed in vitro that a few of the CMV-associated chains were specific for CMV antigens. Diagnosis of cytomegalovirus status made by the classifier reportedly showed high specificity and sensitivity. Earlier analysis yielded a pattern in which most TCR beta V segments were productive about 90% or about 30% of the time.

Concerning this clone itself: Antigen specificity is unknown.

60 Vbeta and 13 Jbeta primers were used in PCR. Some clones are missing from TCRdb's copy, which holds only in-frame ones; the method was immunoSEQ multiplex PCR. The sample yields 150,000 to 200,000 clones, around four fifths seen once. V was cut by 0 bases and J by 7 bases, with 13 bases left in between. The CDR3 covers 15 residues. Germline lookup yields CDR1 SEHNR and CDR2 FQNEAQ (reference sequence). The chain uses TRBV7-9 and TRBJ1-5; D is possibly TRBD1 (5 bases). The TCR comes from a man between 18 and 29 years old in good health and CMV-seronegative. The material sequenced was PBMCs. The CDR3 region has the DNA TGTGCCAGCAGCTTAGCGCCCGGACATGACCAGCCCCAGCATTTT. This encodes CASSLAPGHDQPQHF.